Listed here are 28 T cell receptor beta chains from one sample, sequenced in a study of T cells in narcolepsy. Profiled with immunoSEQ multiplex PCR; TCRdb holds only in-frame clones, not every one. This sample has under 35,000 clones, with 75% to 90% found just once. Sequenced: CD45RA- memory CD4+ T cells from PBMCs. These receptors all stem from a human donor with narcolepsy.

The chain carries TRBV5-8 and TRBJ1-4; perhaps TRBD1 as D (5 bases). Germline V gene lookup returns CDR1 SGHTS and CDR2 YDEGEE. The CDR3 has 15 residues. V lost 5 bases to trimming and J lost 4 bases, with 15 bases between them. The CDR3 loop reads CASRNDRIYNEKLFF. The CDR3, as DNA: TGTGCCAGCAGGAATGACAGAATTTATAATGAAAAACTGTTTTTT. Full variable domain (outside the CDR3, taken from reference TRBV5-8 and TRBJ1-4): EAGVTQSPTHLIKTRGQQATLRCSPISGHTSVYWYQQALGLGLQFLLWYDEGEERNRGNFPPRFSGRQFPNYSSELNVNALELEDSALYLCASRNDRIYNEKLFFGSGTQLSVL.

The chain joins TRBV18 to TRBJ1-1; perhaps TRBD1 as D (6 bases). The CDR3 covers 14 residues. V dropped 3 bases and J dropped 7 bases, with 15 bases sitting between them. Germline V gives CDR1 KGHSH, CDR2 LQKENI. The CDR3 region has the DNA TGTGCCAGCTCACCTCGCGCGAGGGGGATTGAAGCTTTCTTT. Its translation: CASSPRARGIEAFF.

This chain uses TRBV7-3 with TRBJ2-6; a weak D match, TRBD2 (6 bases). Looked up from germline, CDR1 is SGHTA and CDR2 is FQGTGA. V dropped 0 bases and J dropped 4 bases, with 16 bases sitting between them. CDR3 length: 18 residues. Written as DNA, the CDR3 is TGTGCCAGCAGCTTAACGACAGCGGGCGCGTTAGGGGCCAACGTCCTGACTTTC. Its protein is CASSLTTAGALGANVLTF.

This clone has a single count. The genes are TRBV7-3 and TRBJ1-1; D possibly corresponds to TRBD1 (6 bases). This CDR3 region has 13 residues. From germline, CDR1 is SGHTA and CDR2 FQGTGA. V was pared by 8 bases and J by 1 base, with 11 bases between. CDR3 sequence: CASAEQGNTEAFF. DNA for the CDR3: TGTGCCAGCGCGGAACAGGGGAACACTGAAGCTTTCTTT.

The chain recombines TRBV29-1 with TRBJ2-7; TRBD2 agrees at 9 bases. CDR1 and CDR2 (germline): SQVTM, ANQGSEA. The CDR3 is made up of 15 amino acids. J was trimmed by 1 base and V by 4 bases; bases with no gene match: 8. In DNA form, the CDR3 reads TGCAGCGTTGGCGGGGGGGAAAAGAGTTCCTACGAGCAGTACTTC. As protein: CSVGGGEKSSYEQYF.

The chain combines TRBV7-8 with TRBJ1-1; no firm D call. The CDR3 sequence is 15 residues long. V shed 0 bases and J shed 4 bases, with 12 bases lying between them. Germline assignment: CDR1 SGHVS and CDR2 FQNEAQ. The CDR3 nucleotides are TGTGCCAGCAGCTTAGCGGGTAGGGCAGTCACTGAAGCTTTCTTT. Encoded protein: CASSLAGRAVTEAFF.

The V and J genes are TRBV30 and TRBJ1-2; TRBD1 might be the D (6 bases). The CDR3 has 13 residues. The germline V and J ends were trimmed by 5 bases and 0 bases, with 10 bases remaining between them. CDR1 and CDR2 (germline): GTSNPN, SVGIG (reference sequence). For the CDR3, the DNA is TGTGCCTGGGCCAGGGGAGCTAACTATGGCTACACCTTC. This encodes CAWARGANYGYTF.

The chain joins TRBV7-2 to TRBJ1-5, with D hard to call. The ends were cut back, 1 base at V and 1 base at J, with 8 bases in the middle. Germline V gives CDR1 SGHTA, CDR2 FQGNSA. CDR3 size: 15 residues. The CDR3 loop reads CASSLVTGSNQPQHF. Written as DNA, the CDR3 is TGTGCCAGCAGCTTAGTGACGGGCAGCAATCAGCCCCAGCATTTT.

The chain couples TRBV7-2 to TRBJ1-2; TRBD1 matches 7 bases. Germline loops: CDR1 SGHTA, CDR2 FQGNSA. This CDR3 has 14 amino acids. The J segment lost 6 bases and the V segment lost 0 bases, leaving 4 bases of the junction unmatched. CDR3 region: CASSLATGTDGYTF. For the CDR3, the DNA is TGTGCCAGCAGCTTAGCGACAGGGACGGATGGCTACACCTTC.

The CDR3, as DNA: TGTGCCAGCAGCGTACCCTCTGGGGCCAACGTCCTGACTTTC. Residues: CASSVPSGANVLTF. The rearrangement uses TRBV9 and TRBJ2-6, with unresolved D. Trimming shortened V by 1 base and J by 0 bases, and 2 bases separated the two germline ends. There are 14 residues in the CDR3. Germline V gene data show CDR1 as SGDLS and CDR2 as YYNGEE.

The chain is built from TRBV19 and TRBJ2-7, with 10 bases lining up with TRBD1. J gave up 5 bases and V 5 bases, and 6 bases lay outside the gene matches. This CDR3 is 14 amino acids long. Germline lookup yields CDR1 LNHDA and CDR2 SQIVND (reference sequence). The CDR3 spells CASSQSGTGDEQYF. CDR3 bases: TGTGCCAGTAGTCAATCCGGGACAGGGGACGAGCAGTACTTC. Drawing the rest from reference TRBV19 and TRBJ2-7, the complete variable domain is DGGITQSPKYLFRKEGQNVTLSCEQNLNHDAMYWYRQDPGQGLRLIYYSQIVNDFQKGDIAEGYSVSREKKESFPLTVTSAQKNPTAFYLCASSQSGTGDEQYFGPGTRLTVT.

CDR3 region: CASSPGSSYEQYF. The CDR3 DNA sequence: TGTGCCAGCAGCCCCGGCTCCTCCTACGAGCAGTACTTC. This sequence joins TRBV5-4 and TRBJ2-5; D is ambiguous. TRBJ2-7 matches the DNA end more closely, so the J call is doubtful. This CDR3 has 13 amino acids. Germline CDR1 SGHNT, CDR2 YYREEE (reference sequence).

This chain connects TRBV7-8 to TRBJ1-5; 10 nucleotides line up with TRBD1. This CDR3 is 16 amino acids long. From germline, CDR1 is SGHVS and CDR2 FQNEAQ. Trimming took 4 bases from V and 4 from J; bases not matched to a gene: 7. The CDR3 DNA sequence: TGTGCCAGCAGCTCGACAGGGGGCAAAATTAATCAGCCCCAGCATTTT. Protein: CASSSTGGKINQPQHF.

V and J are TRBV5-1 and TRBJ1-1; D is perhaps TRBD1 (5 bases). The CDR3 loop spans 14 amino acids. V dropped 3 bases and J dropped 3 bases, with 12 bases sitting between them. The germline CDR1 and CDR2 sequences are SGHRS and YFSETQ. The CDR3, as DNA: TGCGCCAGCAGCTCCAGGGTTGGGGACACTGAAGCTTTCTTT. Translated, it gives CASSSRVGDTEAFF.

This chain uses TRBV11-2 with TRBJ2-2; 7 nucleotides line up with TRBD2. Germline V CDR1 and CDR2: SGHAT, FQNNGV. The CDR3 sequence is 15 residues long. Trimming at V came to 5 bases and at J to 1 base, leaving 4 bases not matched to a gene. Written as DNA, the CDR3 is TGTGCCAGCAGCGATACGGGGGGGAACACCGGGGAGCTGTTTTTT. It translates to CASSDTGGNTGELFF.

The CDR3 sequence: CASSTTSGGKTQYF. The CDR3 DNA follows: TGTGCCAGCAGCACAACTAGCGGGGGAAAGACCCAGTACTTC. The chain is built from TRBV9 and TRBJ2-5, with TRBD2 matching 11 bases. CDR3 length: 14 residues. Germline CDR1 reads SGDLS; CDR2 reads YYNGEE. Trimming took 4 bases from V and 6 from J; bases not matched to a gene: 5.

The rearrangement uses TRBV11-1 and TRBJ1-2, with D perhaps TRBD1 (6 bases). Trimming stripped 4 bases from V and 7 bases from J, with 16 bases between. This CDR3 has 14 amino acids. Germline CDR1 and CDR2: SGHAT and FQDESV (reference sequence). CDR3 sequence (DNA): TGTGCCAGCAGCTCGGACAGCCGGGGAAGTGGCTACACCTTC. Its translation is CASSSDSRGSGYTF.

This clone was counted between two and nine times. This CDR3 is also generated by other DNA sequences in the sample. The chain employs TRBV6-1 and TRBJ1-1; 10 bases match TRBD1. V shed 7 bases and J 5 bases; nucleotides not matched to a gene: 7. CDR3 length: 14 amino acids. Looked up from germline, CDR1 is MNHNS and CDR2 is SASEGT. CDR3 bases: TGTGCCAGCAATGTAAGGGGACAGGGGACTGAAGCTTTCTTT. It codes for CASNVRGQGTEAFF.

The rearrangement joins TRBV30 to TRBJ2-7, with a tentative D call TRBD2 (5 bases). The CDR3 has 14 residues. Trimming took 0 bases from V and 10 from J, leaving 19 bases between them. The V gene's germline CDR1 is GTSNPN and CDR2 SVGIG (reference sequence). The CDR3 loop is CAWSVGVGTGRQYF. The CDR3 DNA is TGTGCCTGGAGTGTCGGGGTGGGAACTGGGAGACAGTACTTC.

This clone occurred a few times. The V call is TRBV4-1, the J call TRBJ1-1; D possibly corresponds to TRBD1 (6 bases). Germline lookup yields CDR1 MGHRA and CDR2 YSYEKL. V lost 4 bases, J lost 4 bases, and 13 bases lay in between. The CDR3 is 14 residues long. CDR3 coding DNA: TGCGCCAGCAGCCCGCGGGAGGGGGGCACTGAAGCTTTCTTT. Translation: CASSPREGGTEAFF.

The chain couples TRBV5-1 to TRBJ2-3; D is unclear. V was clipped by 0 bases and J by 3 bases, with 17 bases between them. The CDR3 loop spans 17 amino acids. Germline CDR1 SGHRS, CDR2 YFSETQ. CDR3 sequence reads: CASSLEYSTPGTDTQYF. The CDR3 nucleotides read TGCGCCAGCAGCTTGGAGTACTCGACGCCCGGGACAGATACGCAGTATTTT. Complete variable domain (other parts from reference TRBV5-1 and TRBJ2-3): KAGVTQTPRYLIKTRGQQVTLSCSPISGHRSVSWYQQTPGQGLQFLFEYFSETQRNKGNFPGRFSGRQFSNSRSEMNVSTLELGDSALYLCASSLEYSTPGTDTQYFGPGTRLTVL.

V usage is TRBV7-9 and J usage is TRBJ2-5; 10 nucleotides match TRBD1. The CDR3 runs to 15 residues. Trimming at V came to 6 bases and at J to 5 bases, leaving 9 bases not matched to a gene. CDR1 and CDR2 (germline): SEHNR, FQNEAQ (reference sequence). The CDR3 region is CASSLMTGGLETQYF. The CDR3, as DNA: TGTGCCAGCAGTCTTATGACAGGGGGCTTGGAGACCCAGTACTTC.

This chain joins TRBV7-9 and TRBJ2-2; D possibly corresponds to TRBD2 (7 bases). The CDR3 contains 15 residues. The V end was cut by 10 bases, the J end by 1 base, with 16 bases between. Germline CDR1 is SEHNR and CDR2 is FQNEAQ (reference sequence). Written as DNA, the CDR3 is TGTGCCAACCTTCGGGGGGCGATGAACACCGGGGAGCTGTTTTTT. It yields the protein CANLRGAMNTGELFF.

The rearrangement uses TRBV6-4 and TRBJ1-1; D is possibly TRBD1 (5 bases). Deletions cut 7 bases from V and 1 base from J, with 13 bases between. CDR1 and CDR2 from the germline V gene are MRHNA and SNTAGT. This CDR3 contains 14 residues. CDR3 in amino acids: CASNKGRGNTEAFF. The DNA of the CDR3 is TGTGCCAGCAACAAAGGGAGGGGGAACACTGAAGCTTTCTTT.

The chain combines TRBV5-4 with TRBJ1-5; 8 bases match TRBD1. The CDR3 is 15 residues long. J gave up 4 bases and V 3 bases, and 6 bases lay outside the gene matches. Germline lookup yields CDR1 SGHNT and CDR2 YYREEE (reference sequence). For the CDR3, the DNA is TGTGCCAGCAGCTCCGGGACAGGCGAAAATCAGCCCCAGCATTTT. Encoded protein: CASSSGTGENQPQHF. The whole variable domain, filled in from reference TRBV5-4 and TRBJ1-5, reads ETGVTQSPTHLIKTRGQQVTLRCSSQSGHNTVSWYQQALGQGPQFIFQYYREEENGRGNFPPRFSGLQFPNYSSELNVNALELDDSALYLCASSSGTGENQPQHFGDGTRLSIL.

This clone was detected once. The chain carries TRBV2 and TRBJ1-4, with 10 positions matching TRBD1. V lost 6 bases to trimming and J lost 6 bases; unmatched junction nucleotides: 7. There are 15 residues in the CDR3. Per germline, CDR1 SNHLY and CDR2 FYNNEI. This CDR3 reads CASSLLGTGDEKLFF. In DNA form, the CDR3 reads TGTGCCAGCAGCCTGCTCGGGACAGGGGATGAAAAACTGTTTTTT.

This clone has just one count. The chain employs TRBV14 and TRBJ2-1; 9 bases line up with TRBD2. Germline-derived CDR1 and CDR2 are SGHDN and FVKESK. V trimming: 5 bases; J trimming: 6 bases; junction bases outside the gene matches: 5. CDR3 length: 14 amino acids. CDR3 sequence reads: CASSEGLAVNEQFF. CDR3 DNA: TGTGCCAGCAGCGAGGGACTAGCAGTCAATGAGCAGTTCTTC.

V and J are TRBV27 and TRBJ2-7, with D maybe TRBD1 (6 bases). V was cut by 8 bases and J by 11 bases, with 19 bases left in between. Looked up from germline, CDR1 is MNHEY and CDR2 is SMNVEV (reference sequence). This CDR3 has 12 residues. The CDR3 DNA follows: TGTGCCAGCCGTACCCGACAGGCCCGAGAGTACTTC. This translates into CASRTRQAREYF.